These 16 T cell receptor beta chains were all obtained from the same sample, sequenced in a study of blood T cell repertoires in COVID-19. Only in-frame clones appear in the TCRdb table, and some are missing; sequencing was by immunoSEQ multiplex PCR. This table has about 220,000 clones, 84% appearing once. The sequencing input was peripheral blood. All receptors come from a man aged 50 or older with active or convalescent COVID-19.

J is TRBJ2-3 and V is TRBV13, with a weak D call TRBD1 (5 bases). CDR1 and CDR2 from the germline V gene are PRHDT and FYEKMQ (reference sequence). This CDR3 has 15 residues. Trimming pared 5 bases from V and 0 bases from J, leaving 12 bases between. DNA for the CDR3: TGTGCCAGCAGCATCACAGGAGCTAGCACAGATACGCAGTATTTT. This codes for CASSITGASTDTQYF.

This clone turned up a few times. The chain recombines TRBV5-1 with TRBJ1-4; 9 bases line up with TRBD1. This CDR3 comprises 15 residues. In germline, CDR1 is SGHRS, CDR2 YFSETQ. V trimming: 6 bases; J trimming: 9 bases; junction bases outside the gene matches: 12. Here the CDR3 DNA reads TGCGCCAGCACTCTCGTCCCGGGACAGGGACAAAAACTGTTTTTT. This codes for CASTLVPGQGQKLFF. Full variable domain (outside the CDR3, taken from reference TRBV5-1 and TRBJ1-4): KAGVTQTPRYLIKTRGQQVTLSCSPISGHRSVSWYQQTPGQGLQFLFEYFSETQRNKGNFPGRFSGRQFSNSRSEMNVSTLELGDSALYLCASTLVPGQGQKLFFGSGTQLSVL.

The chain recombines TRBV7-4 with TRBJ1-6; D is perhaps TRBD1 (5 bases). This CDR3 contains 18 residues. V lost 1 base and J 5 bases, leaving 18 bases between the germline ends. Germline V gives CDR1 SGHVT, CDR2 SQSDAQ. CDR3 in amino acids: CASSLGLPPRANNSPLHF. CDR3 nucleotide sequence: TGTGCCAGCAGCTTAGGGCTCCCACCCAGGGCTAATAATTCACCCCTCCACTTT.

The table lists this clone with a few counts. The chain joins TRBV5-4 to TRBJ2-3; 10 bases are a match to TRBD2. Germline values: CDR1 SGHNT, CDR2 YYREEE (reference sequence). V dropped 3 bases and J dropped 1; count of bases not matched to a gene: 2. The CDR3 contains 15 residues. CDR3 loop: CASSSGTSGTDTQYF. The CDR3 nucleotides are TGTGCCAGCAGCTCGGGGACTAGCGGCACAGATACGCAGTATTTT.

The chain joins TRBV11-2 to TRBJ1-1; D unresolved. CDR1 SGHAT and CDR2 FQNNGV come from the germline V gene. The CDR3 is 13 residues long. The V and J ends lost 5 bases and 1 base respectively, with 8 bases between them. CDR3 sequence reads: CASSAAWNTEAFF. CDR3 coding DNA: TGTGCCAGCAGCGCCGCGTGGAACACTGAAGCTTTCTTT.

J is TRBJ1-6 and V is TRBV6-2 or TRBV6-3, with D tentatively TRBD1 (6 bases). Germline CDR1 reads MNHEY; CDR2 reads SVGEGT. V was cut by 2 bases and J by 8 bases, with 10 bases left in between. The CDR3 extends over 14 amino acids. CDR3 nucleotide sequence: TGTGCCAGCAGTTACAGGGGGATTGATTCACCCCTCCACTTT. It yields the protein CASSYRGIDSPLHF.

V and J are TRBV29-1 and TRBJ1-1; no definite D call. The germline CDR1 and CDR2 sequences are SQVTM and ANQGSEA. The CDR3 has 13 residues. Between the trimmed V and J ends, which lost 7 bases and 1 base, there was a span of 13 bases. In DNA, the CDR3 is TGCAGCGCCCAGCGCCGGGGGAACACTGAAGCTTTCTTT. Protein: CSAQRRGNTEAFF.

J is TRBJ1-2 and V is TRBV29-1; D is unresolved. The CDR3 consists of 14 residues. Trimming left V 2 bases short and J 8 bases short, with 18 bases between. From germline, CDR1 is SQVTM and CDR2 ANQGSEA. The CDR3, as DNA: TGCAGCGTTGAAATCCGGCCACGAATGGGCGGCTACACCTTC. Its translation: CSVEIRPRMGGYTF.

The rearrangement uses TRBV21-1 and TRBJ2-7; TRBD2, the table's D call, lacks a check against the DNA. TRBV21-1 is designated a pseudogene. CDR3 length: 16 residues. DNA of the CDR3: TGTGCCAGCAGCAAAGGAAACGGGGAGAGCTCCTACGAGCAGTACGTC. Translation gives CASSKGNGESSYEQYV.

J is TRBJ1-1 and V is TRBV28; unclear D gene. The germline V gene has CDR1 MDHEN and CDR2 SYDVKM. Trimming removed 6 bases from V and 4 bases from J, with 12 bases in between. The CDR3 totals 13 residues. CDR3 bases: TGTGCCAGCAGCCTCCCGGAGCTCACTGAAGCTTTCTTT. This encodes CASSLPELTEAFF.

The chain couples TRBV10-3 to TRBJ2-1, with TRBD2 as a possible D gene (5 bases). V was cut by 4 bases and J by 1 base, with 20 bases left in between. Looked up from germline, CDR1 is ENHRY and CDR2 is SYGVKD. The CDR3 is made up of 18 amino acids. CDR3 region: CAISVFVPGSLSYNEQFF. Written as DNA, the CDR3 is TGTGCCATCAGTGTGTTCGTGCCGGGGTCCTTATCCTACAATGAGCAGTTCTTC.

The rearrangement uses TRBV7-7 and TRBJ2-7; 12 bases line up with TRBD1. CDR3 size: 15 residues. J gave up 2 bases and V 5 bases, and 4 bases lay outside the gene matches. CDR1 and CDR2 from the germline V gene are SSHAT and FNYEAQ (reference sequence). Here the CDR3 DNA reads TGTGCCAGCAGCCTCGGGACAGGGGGCGCCTACGAGCAGTACTTC. It is translated as CASSLGTGGAYEQYF.

The V and J genes are TRBV5-6 and TRBJ2-1; TRBD1 is a possible D gene (5 bases). The CDR3 spans 14 residues. Between the trimmed V and J ends, which lost 4 bases and 4 bases, there was a span of 12 bases. Looked up from germline, CDR1 is SGHDT and CDR2 is YYEEEE. CDR3 DNA: TGTGCCAGCAGCCAAGGGGCGTTTTACAATGAGCAGTTCTTC. Translated, it gives CASSQGAFYNEQFF. Combining the CDR3 with reference TRBV5-6 and TRBJ2-1 gives the whole variable domain DAGVTQSPTHLIKTRGQQVTLRCSPKSGHDTVSWYQQALGQGPQFIFQYYEEEERQRGNFPDRFSGHQFPNYSSELNVNALLLGDSALYLCASSQGAFYNEQFFGPGTRLTVL.

The chain couples TRBV5-1 to TRBJ2-3; weak D call: TRBD2 (6 bases). CDR3 length: 16 amino acids. Trimming removed 0 bases from V and 0 bases from J, with 11 bases in between. The germline gives CDR1 SGHRS, CDR2 YFSETQ. This chain's CDR3 is CASSLVGGDSTDTQYF. CDR3 bases: TGCGCCAGCAGCTTGGTCGGCGGGGATAGCACAGATACGCAGTATTTT. Variable domain in full (rest from reference TRBV5-1 and TRBJ2-3): KAGVTQTPRYLIKTRGQQVTLSCSPISGHRSVSWYQQTPGQGLQFLFEYFSETQRNKGNFPGRFSGRQFSNSRSEMNVSTLELGDSALYLCASSLVGGDSTDTQYFGPGTRLTVL.

The J gene is TRBJ2-3, the V gene TRBV9; D might be TRBD1 (6 bases). The germline gives CDR1 SGDLS, CDR2 YYNGEE. V lost 7 bases and J 4 bases, leaving 19 bases between the germline ends. The CDR3 spans 15 residues. In DNA, the CDR3 is TGTGCCAGCGGGGGCTCACAGACCCTCGCAGATACGCAGTATTTT. Amino acid sequence: CASGGSQTLADTQYF.

This chain connects TRBV7-3 to TRBJ2-7; D perhaps matches TRBD2 (5 bases). This CDR3 spans 14 amino acids. Germline V gives CDR1 SGHTA, CDR2 FQGTGA. The V gene lost 11 bases and the J gene lost 4 bases, with 21 bases spanning the gap. The CDR3 here is CAHGKGVKTYEQYV. DNA for the CDR3: TGTGCCCACGGAAAGGGAGTGAAAACTTACGAGCAGTACGTC.